These 9 T cell receptor beta chains originate from one sample sequenced in a study of early T cells in non-severe SARS-CoV-2 infection. TCRdb itself ran the 5' RACE reads through MiXCR, one entry per CDR3 protein. The repertoire has tens of thousands of distinct CDR3 sequences, roughly 6.1% of them found once; the top ten carry about a fifth. The source material was whole blood, sampled at baseline. These receptor sequences come from an adult who was a healthcare worker with PCR-confirmed SARS-CoV-2 infection or an uninfected control (not recorded which).

The rearrangement uses TRBV4-2 and TRBJ1-1, with TRBD1 as a possible D gene (5 bases). Trimming removed 0 bases at V and 6 bases at J, with 11 bases between. Germline CDR1 LGHNA, CDR2 YNFKEQ. The CDR3 spans 14 residues. The CDR3 sequence: CASSQDRGHSEAFF. For the CDR3, the DNA is TGTGCCAGCAGCCAAGATCGAGGACACTCTGAAGCTTTCTTT.

This clonotype was seen a few times. The V and J genes are TRBV4-3 and TRBJ2-4, with 8 bases matching TRBD1. CDR3 length: 14 residues. With 0 bases clipped from V and 6 bases from J, the junction kept 1 base outside the gene matches. Germline values: CDR1 LGHNA, CDR2 YSLEER. CDR3 protein: CASSQEDRGNIQYF. The CDR3 region has the DNA TGCGCCAGCAGCCAAGAAGACAGGGGAAACATTCAGTACTTC.

This chain connects TRBV5-1 to TRBJ2-1; 11 bases are shared with TRBD2. Germline-derived CDR1 and CDR2 are SGHRS and YFSETQ. This CDR3 is built from 17 residues. With V trimmed by 0 bases and J by 8 bases, 10 bases remained unmatched. The CDR3 bases are TGCGCCAGCAGCTTGGGAAAAACTAGCGGGGGCTTGGATGAGCAGTTCTTC. This gives the protein CASSLGKTSGGLDEQFF.

This clonotype was recorded a few times. This chain connects TRBV7-9 to TRBJ2-3; D is unclear. V shed 3 bases and J shed 3 bases, with 10 bases lying between them. The CDR3 loop spans 14 amino acids. CDR1 and CDR2 from the germline V gene are SEHNR and FQNEAQ (reference sequence). The chain's CDR3 is CASSFIPRTDTQYF. The CDR3 DNA sequence: TGTGCCAGCAGCTTCATCCCGAGGACAGATACGCAGTATTTT.

This clonotype was recorded a few times. The chain employs TRBV4-1 and TRBJ2-1; TRBD2 might be the D (6 bases). Germline V lookup: CDR1 MGHRA, CDR2 YSYEKL. CDR3 length: 17 residues. Trimming cost V 1 base and J 7 bases, with 20 bases left between them. This CDR3 is CASSQGGFSGARNEQFF. CDR3 DNA sequence: TGCGCCAGCAGCCAAGGCGGGTTCTCGGGAGCGAGAAATGAGCAGTTCTTC.

This clonotype was seen many times. The rearrangement joins TRBV5-8 to TRBJ2-3, with D possibly being TRBD1 (6 bases). Trimming removed 10 bases from V and 2 bases from J, with 14 bases in between. Germline V CDR1 and CDR2: SGHTS, YDEGEE. The CDR3 spans 13 residues. In DNA, the CDR3 is TGTGCCGGAGCGACAGGTTACACAGATACGCAGTATTTT. Amino acid sequence: CAGATGYTDTQYF.

The chain joins TRBV2 to TRBJ1-4, with TRBD1 identical over 10 bases. V shed 10 bases and J 6 bases; nucleotides not matched to a gene: 8. From germline, CDR1 is SNHLY and CDR2 FYNNEI. The CDR3 has 14 residues. The CDR3 region is CATQDGTGDEKLFF. The CDR3 DNA reads TGTGCCACACAAGACGGGACAGGGGATGAAAAACTGTTTTTT.

The sample holds a few counts of this clonotype. The chain employs TRBV7-2 and TRBJ1-1; the D gene is possibly TRBD1 (5 bases). Germline assignment: CDR1 SGHTA and CDR2 FQGNSA. The CDR3 contains 14 residues. Trimming stripped 0 bases from V and 5 bases from J, with 10 bases between. CDR3 amino acids: CASSLAGGRTEAFF. CDR3 nucleotide sequence: TGTGCCAGCAGCTTAGCCGGGGGAAGAACTGAAGCTTTCTTT.

Many counts were recorded for this clonotype. The rearrangement uses TRBV7-2 and TRBJ1-5; TRBD1 matches 7 bases. This CDR3 comprises 16 residues. V was clipped by 1 base and J by 4 bases; unmatched bases: 7. The germline CDR1 and CDR2 sequences are SGHTA and FQGNSA. Here the CDR3 DNA reads TGTGCCAGCAGCTTAGGTACAGGGGTAGGGAATCAGCCCCAGCATTTT. It specifies CASSLGTGVGNQPQHF.